This TCR beta chain was identified in a study of identical twins. V was clipped by 4 bases and J by 4 bases, with 16 bases between them. Per germline, CDR1 LGHDT and CDR2 YNNKEL (reference sequence). This CDR3 has 15 residues. This clonotype has a handful of counts. As yet, its antigen is unknown. A template switching step contributed a universal primer site, while unique molecular identifiers were present in the cDNA. TCRdb re-derived calls from the 5' RACE reads in MiXCR, one entry per CDR3 protein. The sample records about 920,000 distinct CDR3 sequences, 9% to 15% being singletons. Whole-study results and caveats: A lower insertion count was a feature of abundant cord blood beta clonotypes, with no such feature in memory repertoires. Twin-shared out-of-frame alpha sequences showed excess low generation probability.

Another study also made use of these data, one on yellow fever vaccine responses in identical twins.

Sequencing was performed on PBMCs. V is TRBV3-1 and J is TRBJ1-2; D possibly corresponds to TRBD1 (5 bases). The sequence derives from a woman younger than 35 in good health. CDR3 sequence (DNA): TGTGCCAGCAGCCCTCCGACAGTCGCACGCTATGGCTACACCTTC. It is translated as CASSPPTVARYGYTF.